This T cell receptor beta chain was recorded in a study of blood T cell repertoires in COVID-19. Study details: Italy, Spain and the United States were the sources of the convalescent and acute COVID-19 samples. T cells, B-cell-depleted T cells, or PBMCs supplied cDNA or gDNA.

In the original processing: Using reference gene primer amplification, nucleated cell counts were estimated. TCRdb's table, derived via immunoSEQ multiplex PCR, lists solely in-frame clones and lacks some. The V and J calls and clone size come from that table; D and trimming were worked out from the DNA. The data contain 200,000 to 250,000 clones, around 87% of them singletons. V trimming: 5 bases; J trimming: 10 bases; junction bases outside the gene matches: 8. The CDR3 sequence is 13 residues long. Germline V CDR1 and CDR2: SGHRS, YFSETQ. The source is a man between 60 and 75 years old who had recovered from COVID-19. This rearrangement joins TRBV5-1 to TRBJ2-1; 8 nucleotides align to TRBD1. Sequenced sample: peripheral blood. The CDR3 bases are TGCGCCAGCAGGTCTCAACAGGGGGAGGAGCAGTTCTTC. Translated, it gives CASRSQQGEEQFF.